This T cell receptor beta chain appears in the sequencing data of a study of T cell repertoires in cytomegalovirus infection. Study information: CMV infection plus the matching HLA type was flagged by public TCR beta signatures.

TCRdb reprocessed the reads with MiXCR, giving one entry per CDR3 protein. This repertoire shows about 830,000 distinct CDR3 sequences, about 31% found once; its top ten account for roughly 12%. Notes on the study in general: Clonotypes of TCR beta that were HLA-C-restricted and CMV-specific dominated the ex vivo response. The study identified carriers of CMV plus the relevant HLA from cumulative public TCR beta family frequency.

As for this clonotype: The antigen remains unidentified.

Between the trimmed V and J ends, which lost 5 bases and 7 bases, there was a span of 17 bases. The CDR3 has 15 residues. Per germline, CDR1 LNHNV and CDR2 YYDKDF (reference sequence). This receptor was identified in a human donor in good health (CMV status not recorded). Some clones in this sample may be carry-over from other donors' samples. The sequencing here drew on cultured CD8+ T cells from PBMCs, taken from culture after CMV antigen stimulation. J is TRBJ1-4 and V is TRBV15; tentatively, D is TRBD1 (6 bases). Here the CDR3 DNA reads TGTGCCACCAGCGGCGAACAGGGAATGGGTGAAAAACTGTTTTTT. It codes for CATSGEQGMGEKLFF.